Each of the 14 T cell receptor beta chains below was sequenced from the same sample in a study of shared clonotypes between healthy human individuals. Here immunoSEQ multiplex PCR was the method, and the copy in TCRdb shows in-frame clones only, minus some. The sample contains approximately 740,000 clones, less than 85% of which appear only once. The sequenced material came from memory CD4+ T cells sorted from blood. The subset here: CD45RA-negative fraction. These receptors all come from a woman aged 30 to 39 in good health.

The chain is built from TRBV7-9 and TRBJ2-3; maybe TRBD1 (5 bases). The CDR3 totals 17 residues. CDR1 is SEHNR and CDR2 is FQNEAQ in the germline V gene (reference sequence). Trimming pared 7 bases from V and 0 bases from J, leaving 20 bases between. The CDR3 nucleotides are TGTGCCAGCAACCGTTGGAAGGGGTCCACGAGCACAGATACGCAGTATTTT. Amino acid sequence: CASNRWKGSTSTDTQYF.

The chain is built from TRBV2 and TRBJ2-7; 11 nucleotides align to TRBD2. This CDR3 has 15 residues. Germline V gives CDR1 SNHLY, CDR2 FYNNEI. The trim removed 6 bases at V and 0 bases at J, leaving 4 bases unmatched. This CDR3 is CASRLAGALSYEQYF. The CDR3 DNA sequence: TGTGCCAGCAGACTAGCGGGAGCCCTCTCCTACGAGCAGTACTTC. Full variable domain (remainder filled in from reference TRBV2 and TRBJ2-7): EPEVTQTPSHQVTQMGQEVILRCVPISNHLYFYWYRQILGQKVEFLVSFYNNEISEKSEIFDDQFSVERPDGSNFTLKIRSTKLEDSAMYFCASRLAGALSYEQYFGPGTRLTVT.

The chain carries TRBV18 and TRBJ2-7; the match to TRBD2 covers 8 bases. The germline V gene encodes CDR1 KGHSH and CDR2 LQKENI. The CDR3 runs 13 residues. Losses at the gene ends were 6 bases for V and 6 bases for J; bases not matched to a gene: 7. The CDR3 here is CASSPESGSEQYF. CDR3 bases: TGTGCCAGCTCGCCTGAAAGCGGGAGCGAGCAGTACTTC.

Only one count was recorded for this clone. The J gene is TRBJ1-2, the V gene TRBV9; D is undetermined. The CDR3 loop spans 14 amino acids. The germline gives CDR1 SGDLS, CDR2 YYNGEE. V lost 4 bases to trimming and J lost 5 bases, with 15 bases between them. The DNA of the CDR3 is TGTGCCAGCAGCTTAGGTACGAGCTGGTATGGCTACACCTTC. Protein product: CASSLGTSWYGYTF. The full variable domain, its missing parts supplied by reference TRBV9 and TRBJ1-2, is DSGVTQTPKHLITATGQRVTLRCSPRSGDLSVYWYQQSLDQGLQFLIQYYNGEERAKGNILERFSAQQFPDLHSELNLSSLELGDSALYFCASSLGTSWYGYTFGSGTRLTVV.

The chain has TRBV5-6 and TRBJ2-5; D is unresolved. The CDR3 contains 11 residues. The V and J ends lost 4 bases and 5 bases respectively, with 6 bases between them. Germline V gene lookup returns CDR1 SGHDT and CDR2 YYEEEE. CDR3 nucleotide sequence: TGTGCCAGCAGCAGGTCGGAGACCCAGTACTTC. Translation: CASSRSETQYF.

In its sample, this clone was seen a few times. Written as DNA, the CDR3 is TGTGCCAGCCACCTCCCCAATCAGCCCCAGCATTTT. It is translated as CASHLPNQPQHF. The gene calls are TRBV28 and TRBJ1-5; D remains ambiguous. The CDR3 runs 12 residues. Trimming stripped 8 bases from V and 3 bases from J, with 8 bases between. Germline values: CDR1 MDHEN, CDR2 SYDVKM.

This chain connects TRBV30 to TRBJ2-1, with 7 bases that match TRBD2. V lost 1 base, J lost 6 bases, and 9 bases stayed unmatched. CDR1 is GTSNPN, CDR2 SVGIG, per germline (reference sequence). The length of the CDR3 is 15 residues. The CDR3 region has the DNA TGTGCCTGGAGTGGCTTAGCGGGTGTCCCCAATGAGCAGTTCTTC. This codes for CAWSGLAGVPNEQFF. Combining the CDR3 with reference TRBV30 and TRBJ2-1 gives the whole variable domain SQTIHQWPATLVQPVGSPLSLECTVEGTSNPNLYWYRQAAGRGLQLLFYSVGIGQISSEVPQNLSASRPQDRQFILSSKKLLLSDSGFYLCAWSGLAGVPNEQFFGPGTRLTVL.

This clone showed up just once. J is TRBJ2-5 and V is TRBV4-1; D is uncertain. With 0 bases removed from V and 0 bases from J, the gap between germline ends came to 5 bases. The CDR3 runs 14 residues. The V gene's germline CDR1 is MGHRA and CDR2 YSYEKL. The CDR3 loop reads CASSQDPNQETQYF. CDR3 DNA: TGCGCCAGCAGCCAAGATCCCAACCAAGAGACCCAGTACTTC.

The J gene is TRBJ1-2, the V gene TRBV30; D remains ambiguous. The CDR3 contains 12 residues. The V gene's germline CDR1 is GTSNPN and CDR2 SVGIG (reference sequence). V lost 3 bases to trimming and J lost 4 bases, with 9 bases between them. The DNA of the CDR3 is TGTGCCTGGAGCGATAACGGCTATGGCTACACCTTC. Translated: CAWSDNGYGYTF.

The chain has TRBV28 and TRBJ2-5; TRBD1 matches at 9 bases. CDR1 is MDHEN and CDR2 is SYDVKM in the germline V gene. This CDR3 spans 15 amino acids. V shed 2 bases, J shed 6 bases, and the junction held 7 bases outside the gene matches. The CDR3 nucleotides are TGTGCCAGCAGTTTAGGGGACAGGGATGGAAAGACCCAGTACTTC. It specifies CASSLGDRDGKTQYF.

This sequence joins TRBV25-1 and TRBJ2-3; D not certain. V was clipped by 1 base and J by 2 bases, with 7 bases between them. CDR1 and CDR2 (germline): MGHDK, SYGVNS. The CDR3 is 14 residues long. CDR3 sequence reads: CASSEFDTTDTQYF. CDR3 nucleotides: TGTGCCAGCAGTGAATTTGACACCACAGATACGCAGTATTTT. Full variable domain (missing parts from reference TRBV25-1 and TRBJ2-3): EADIYQTPRYLVIGTGKKITLECSQTMGHDKMYWYQQDPGMELHLIHYSYGVNSTEKGDLSSESTVSRIRTEHFPLTLESARPSHTSQYLCASSEFDTTDTQYFGPGTRLTVL.

The rearrangement links TRBV19 to TRBJ1-5, with no clear D. V was shortened by 1 base and J by 4 bases, with 2 bases between the two germline ends. The germline CDR1 and CDR2 sequences are LNHDA and SQIVND (reference sequence). This CDR3 region has 12 residues. Here the CDR3 DNA reads TGTGCCAGTAGTATAGCGAATCAGCCCCAGCATTTT. Translated, it gives CASSIANQPQHF.

The genes are TRBV7-9 and TRBJ1-2; D uncertain. This CDR3 contains 13 residues. V shed 0 bases and J shed 6 bases, with 8 bases lying between them. The germline gives CDR1 SEHNR, CDR2 FQNEAQ (reference sequence). The CDR3 spells CASSLAGKHGYTF. DNA for the CDR3: TGTGCCAGCAGCTTAGCAGGGAAACATGGCTACACCTTC.

This clone has a handful of counts. Different DNA sequences within this sample yield the same CDR3. This chain links TRBV27 with TRBJ2-1, with TRBD2 matching over 12 bases. Germline trimming cut 6 bases from V and 6 bases from J; bases unmatched to any gene: 3. The CDR3 spans 14 residues. Germline V gene lookup returns CDR1 MNHEY and CDR2 SMNVEV (reference sequence). CDR3: CASSGLAGSNEQFF. For the CDR3, the DNA is TGTGCCAGCAGCGGACTAGCGGGATCCAATGAGCAGTTCTTC.